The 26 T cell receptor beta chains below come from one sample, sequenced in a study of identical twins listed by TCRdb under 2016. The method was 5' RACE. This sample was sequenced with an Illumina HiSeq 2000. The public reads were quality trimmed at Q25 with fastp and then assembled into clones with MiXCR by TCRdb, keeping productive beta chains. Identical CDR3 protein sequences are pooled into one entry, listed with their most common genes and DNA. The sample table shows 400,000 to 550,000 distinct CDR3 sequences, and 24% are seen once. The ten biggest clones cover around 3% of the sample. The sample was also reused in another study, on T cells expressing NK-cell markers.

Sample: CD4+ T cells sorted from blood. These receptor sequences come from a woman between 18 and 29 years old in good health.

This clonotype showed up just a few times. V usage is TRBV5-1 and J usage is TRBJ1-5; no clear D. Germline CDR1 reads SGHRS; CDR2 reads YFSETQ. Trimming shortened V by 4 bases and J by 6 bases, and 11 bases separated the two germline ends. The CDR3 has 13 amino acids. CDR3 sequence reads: CASSPKGRQPQHF. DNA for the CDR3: TGCGCCAGCAGCCCCAAGGGTCGTCAGCCCCAGCATTTT.

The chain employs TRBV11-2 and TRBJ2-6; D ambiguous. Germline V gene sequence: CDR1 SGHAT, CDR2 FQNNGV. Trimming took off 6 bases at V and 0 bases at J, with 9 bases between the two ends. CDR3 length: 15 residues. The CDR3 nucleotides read TGTGCCAGCAGGGCGGACCTCTCTGGGGCCAACGTCCTGACTTTC. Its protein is CASRADLSGANVLTF.

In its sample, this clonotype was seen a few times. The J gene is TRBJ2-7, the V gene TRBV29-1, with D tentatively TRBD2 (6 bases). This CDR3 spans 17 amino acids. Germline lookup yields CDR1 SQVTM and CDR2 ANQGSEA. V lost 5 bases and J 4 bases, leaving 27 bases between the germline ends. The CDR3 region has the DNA TGCAGCGTTCAAAACCGGGACTTCGGTAGGGCCTCGTACGAGCAGTACTTC. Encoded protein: CSVQNRDFGRASYEQYF.

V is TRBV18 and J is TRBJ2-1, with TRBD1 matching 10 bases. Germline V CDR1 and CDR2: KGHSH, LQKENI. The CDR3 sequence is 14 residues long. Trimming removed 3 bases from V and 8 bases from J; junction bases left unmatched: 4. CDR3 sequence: CASSPPGTGDEQFF. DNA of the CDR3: TGTGCCAGCTCACCCCCCGGGACAGGGGATGAGCAGTTCTTC.

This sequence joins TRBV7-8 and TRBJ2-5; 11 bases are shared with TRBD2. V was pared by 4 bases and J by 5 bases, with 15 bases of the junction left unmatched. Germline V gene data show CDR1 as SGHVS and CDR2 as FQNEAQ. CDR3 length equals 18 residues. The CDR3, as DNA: TGTGCCAGCAGCTCCGGGACTAGCGGAACTTTCCTTCGGGAGACCCAGTACTTC. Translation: CASSSGTSGTFLRETQYF.

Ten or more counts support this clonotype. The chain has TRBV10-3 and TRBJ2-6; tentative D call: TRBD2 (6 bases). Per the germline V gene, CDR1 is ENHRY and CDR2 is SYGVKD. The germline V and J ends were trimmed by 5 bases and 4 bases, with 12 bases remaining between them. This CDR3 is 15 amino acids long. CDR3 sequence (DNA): TGTGCCATCAGTTCGGAGGGTGGCGGGGCCAACGTCCTGACTTTC. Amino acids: CAISSEGGGANVLTF.

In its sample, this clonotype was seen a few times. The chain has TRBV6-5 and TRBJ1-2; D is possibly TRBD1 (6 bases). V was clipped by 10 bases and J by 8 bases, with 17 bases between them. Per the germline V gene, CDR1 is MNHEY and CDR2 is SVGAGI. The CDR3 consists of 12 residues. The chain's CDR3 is CATQQGNRGYTF. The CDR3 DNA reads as TGTGCCACCCAACAGGGTAACCGAGGCTACACCTTC.

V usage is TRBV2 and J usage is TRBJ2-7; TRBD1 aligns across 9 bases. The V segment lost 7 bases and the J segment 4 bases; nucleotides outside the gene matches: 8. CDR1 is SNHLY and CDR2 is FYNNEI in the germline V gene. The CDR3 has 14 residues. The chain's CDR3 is CASNIQGAVYEQYF. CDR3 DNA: TGTGCCAGCAATATACAGGGGGCGGTATACGAGCAGTACTTC.

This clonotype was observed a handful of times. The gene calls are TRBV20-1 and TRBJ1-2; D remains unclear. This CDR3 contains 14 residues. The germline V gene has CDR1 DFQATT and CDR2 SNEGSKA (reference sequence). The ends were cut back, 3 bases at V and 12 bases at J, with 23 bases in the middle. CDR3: CSARSQSDYGVHTF. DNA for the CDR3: TGCAGTGCTAGGTCCCAGAGTGACTATGGTGTTCACACCTTC.

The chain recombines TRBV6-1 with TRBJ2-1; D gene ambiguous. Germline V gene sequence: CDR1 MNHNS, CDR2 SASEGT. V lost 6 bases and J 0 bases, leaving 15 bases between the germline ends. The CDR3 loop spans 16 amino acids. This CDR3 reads CASRPNIKLSYNEQFF. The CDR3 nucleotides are TGTGCCAGCAGGCCTAACATCAAACTCTCCTACAATGAGCAGTTCTTC.

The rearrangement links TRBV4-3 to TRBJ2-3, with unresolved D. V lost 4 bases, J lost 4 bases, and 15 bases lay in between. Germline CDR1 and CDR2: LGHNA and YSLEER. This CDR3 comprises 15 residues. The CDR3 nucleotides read TGCGCCAGCAGCCCCAGGACGCCCCCACCAGATACGCAGTATTTT. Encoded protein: CASSPRTPPPDTQYF.

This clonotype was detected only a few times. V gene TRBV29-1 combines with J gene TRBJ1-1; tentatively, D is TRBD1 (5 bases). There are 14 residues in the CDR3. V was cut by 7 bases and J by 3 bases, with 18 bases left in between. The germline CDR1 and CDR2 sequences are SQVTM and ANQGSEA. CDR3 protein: CSAGGTPRDTEAFF. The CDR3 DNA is TGCAGCGCGGGGGGGACCCCAAGGGACACTGAAGCTTTCTTT.

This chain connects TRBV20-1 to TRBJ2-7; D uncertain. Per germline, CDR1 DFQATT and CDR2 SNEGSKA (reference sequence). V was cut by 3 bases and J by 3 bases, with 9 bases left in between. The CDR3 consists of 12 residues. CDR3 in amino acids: CSASKHNYEQYF. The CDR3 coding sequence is TGCAGTGCTAGTAAGCACAACTACGAGCAGTACTTC.

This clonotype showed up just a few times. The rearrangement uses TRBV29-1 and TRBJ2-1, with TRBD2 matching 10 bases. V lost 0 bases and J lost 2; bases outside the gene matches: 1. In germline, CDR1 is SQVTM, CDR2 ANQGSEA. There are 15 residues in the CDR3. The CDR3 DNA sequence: TGCAGCGTTGAAGAAACTAGCGGGGCCTACAATGAGCAGTTCTTC. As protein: CSVEETSGAYNEQFF.

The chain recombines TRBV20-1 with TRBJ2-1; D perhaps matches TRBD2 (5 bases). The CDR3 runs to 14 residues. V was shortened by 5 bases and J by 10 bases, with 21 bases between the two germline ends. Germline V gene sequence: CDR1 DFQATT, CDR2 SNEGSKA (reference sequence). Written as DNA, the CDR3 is TGCAGTGCTGGGGAACTAGGCTCTCTGGGGGAGCAGTTCTTC. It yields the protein CSAGELGSLGEQFF.

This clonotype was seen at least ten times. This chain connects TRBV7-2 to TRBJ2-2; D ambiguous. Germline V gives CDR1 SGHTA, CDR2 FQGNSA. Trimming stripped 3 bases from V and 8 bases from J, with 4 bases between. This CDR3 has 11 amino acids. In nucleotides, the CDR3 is TGTGCCAGCAGCTTTGGAGGGGAGCTGTTTTTT. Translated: CASSFGGELFF.

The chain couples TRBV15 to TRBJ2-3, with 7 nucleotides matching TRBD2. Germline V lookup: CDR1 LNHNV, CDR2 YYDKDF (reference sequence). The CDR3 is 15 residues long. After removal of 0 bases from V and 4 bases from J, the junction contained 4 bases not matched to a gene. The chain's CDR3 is CATSRDMGGADTQYF. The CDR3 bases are TGTGCCACCAGCAGAGATATGGGGGGGGCAGATACGCAGTATTTT.

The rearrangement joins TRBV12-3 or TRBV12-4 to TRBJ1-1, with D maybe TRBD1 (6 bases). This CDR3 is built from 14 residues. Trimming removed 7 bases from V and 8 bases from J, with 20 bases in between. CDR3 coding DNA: TGTGCCAGCACCAACTATGGGGAAGACAGGGAAGCTTTCTTT. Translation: CASTNYGEDREAFF.

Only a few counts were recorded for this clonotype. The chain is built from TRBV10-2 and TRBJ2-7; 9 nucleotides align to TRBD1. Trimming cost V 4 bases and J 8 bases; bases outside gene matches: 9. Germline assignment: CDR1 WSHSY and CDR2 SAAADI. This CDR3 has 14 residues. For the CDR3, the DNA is TGCGCCAGCAGTGGCCGGGACAGGGAGAGGAAGCAGTACTTC. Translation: CASSGRDRERKQYF.

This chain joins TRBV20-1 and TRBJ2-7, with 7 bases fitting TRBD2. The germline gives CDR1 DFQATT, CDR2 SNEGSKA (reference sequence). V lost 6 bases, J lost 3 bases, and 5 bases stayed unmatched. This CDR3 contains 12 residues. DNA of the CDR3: TGCAGTGCAACGGGAGGCCTCTACGAGCAGTACTTC. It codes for CSATGGLYEQYF.

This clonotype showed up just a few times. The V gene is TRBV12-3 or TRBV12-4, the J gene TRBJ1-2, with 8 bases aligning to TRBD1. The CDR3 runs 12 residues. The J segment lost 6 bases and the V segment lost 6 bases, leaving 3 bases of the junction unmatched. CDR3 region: CASRQTGDGYTF. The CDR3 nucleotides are TGTGCCAGCAGGCAGACAGGGGATGGCTACACCTTC.

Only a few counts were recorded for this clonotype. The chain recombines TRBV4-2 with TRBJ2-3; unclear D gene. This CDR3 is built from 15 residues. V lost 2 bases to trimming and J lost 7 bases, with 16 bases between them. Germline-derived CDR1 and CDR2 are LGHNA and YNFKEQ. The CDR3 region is CASSQSLTSTNTQYF. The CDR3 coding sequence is TGTGCCAGCAGCCAAAGTCTGACATCCACGAATACGCAGTATTTT.

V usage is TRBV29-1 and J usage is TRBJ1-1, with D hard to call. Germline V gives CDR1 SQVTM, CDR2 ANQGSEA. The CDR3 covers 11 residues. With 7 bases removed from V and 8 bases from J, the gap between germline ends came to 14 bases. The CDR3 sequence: CSASLRAEAFF. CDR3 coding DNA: TGCAGCGCTTCCCTCCGTGCGGAAGCTTTCTTT.

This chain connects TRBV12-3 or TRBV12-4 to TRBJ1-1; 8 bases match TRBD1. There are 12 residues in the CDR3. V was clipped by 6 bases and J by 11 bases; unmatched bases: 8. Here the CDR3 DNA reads TGTGCCAGCAGCCGAGGACAGGGCCACGCTTTCTTT. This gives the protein CASSRGQGHAFF.

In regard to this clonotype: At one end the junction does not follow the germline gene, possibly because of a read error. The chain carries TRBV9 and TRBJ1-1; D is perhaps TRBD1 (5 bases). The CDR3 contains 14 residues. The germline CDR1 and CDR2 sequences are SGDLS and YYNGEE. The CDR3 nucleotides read TGCGCCAGCAGGGAGGTCGGAAGGAACACTGAAGCTTTCTTT. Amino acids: CASREVGRNTEAFF.

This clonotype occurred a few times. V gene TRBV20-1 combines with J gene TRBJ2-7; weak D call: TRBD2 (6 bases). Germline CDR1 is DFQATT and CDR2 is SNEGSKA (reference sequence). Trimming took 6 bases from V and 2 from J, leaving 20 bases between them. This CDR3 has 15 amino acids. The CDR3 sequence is CSAPLTGTATYEQYF. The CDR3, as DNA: TGCAGTGCCCCACTGACCGGGACTGCTACCTACGAGCAGTACTTC.